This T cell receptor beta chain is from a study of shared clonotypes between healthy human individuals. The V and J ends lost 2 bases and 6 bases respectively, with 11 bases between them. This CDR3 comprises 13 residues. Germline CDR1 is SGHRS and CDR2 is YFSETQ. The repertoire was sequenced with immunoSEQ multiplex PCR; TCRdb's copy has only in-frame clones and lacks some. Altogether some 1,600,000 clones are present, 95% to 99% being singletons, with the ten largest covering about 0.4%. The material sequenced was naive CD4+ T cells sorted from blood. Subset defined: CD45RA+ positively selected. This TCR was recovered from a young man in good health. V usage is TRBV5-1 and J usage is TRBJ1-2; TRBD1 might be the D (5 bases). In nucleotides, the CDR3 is TGCGCCAGCAGCTTTGACAGACCTGATGGCTACACCTTC. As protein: CASSFDRPDGYTF.